This T cell receptor (beta chain) was captured by sequencing in a study of blood T cell repertoires in COVID-19. Turning to the study itself: Acute-phase and convalescent COVID-19 samples originated in the United States, Italy and Spain. T cells, B-cell-depleted T cells, or PBMCs provided the cDNA or gDNA that served as material.

Between the trimmed V and J ends, which lost 6 bases and 5 bases, there was a span of 14 bases. Germline values: CDR1 MDHEN, CDR2 SYDVKM. This CDR3 contains 14 residues. Study processing details: Estimation of nucleated cell counts relied on the amplification of reference gene primers. Some clones are missing from TCRdb's copy, which holds only in-frame ones; the method was immunoSEQ multiplex PCR. V, J and clone size are those of that table, while D and trimming were read from the DNA. The repertoire holds roughly 77,000 clones, with more than 60% as singletons. The TCR comes from a human donor in a cohort sampled during active COVID-19. J is TRBJ2-1 and V is TRBV28; maybe TRBD2 (7 bases). Sequenced sample: peripheral blood. This CDR3 reads CASRRRGADNEQFF. CDR3 nucleotides: TGTGCCAGCAGGCGACGGGGGGCGGACAATGAGCAGTTCTTC.